This TCR beta chain stems from a study of beta chain features in type 1 diabetes (dated by TCRdb to the late 2010s). Turning to the overall study: Patients and healthy donors did not differ in mean age, gender distribution, total cell number or subset yield. Regulatory and stem cell-like memory subsets were obtained from only 8 patients and roughly 8 healthy donors, while naive and central memory subsets were obtained from all 28 donors. Across all samples, about 110 million sorted cells were examined, and cell number per subset correlated strongly with RNA yield. The study compared TCRB repertoires of sorted circulating CD4+ T cell subsets between recently diagnosed type 1 diabetes patients and matched healthy donors. The research as a whole found: Naive, central memory and regulatory TCRB repertoires appeared more similar among patients than among healthy donors. Patients with type 1 diabetes made fewer insertions and deleted more nucleotides at VDJ recombination sites, implying thymic rearrangement abnormalities. PCR may preferentially amplify shorter templates, but because patient and control samples were amplified and corrected together, any resulting skew would affect both groups equally. Because small numbers of individuals were included in the HLA sub-analyses, any influence of HLA type on TCRB rearrangement was left unresolved. Type 1 diabetes patients showed a moderate but significant shortening of TCRB CDR3 length in all four CD4+ subsets. Because cDNA rather than genomic DNA was sequenced, highly expressing activated cells could have been over-represented, although no difference in activation and CD3 levels was found between groups.

This clone was seen more than once but under ten times. Its antigen is unknown. Base qualities are not provided; no much larger clone lies one nucleotide away. Each donor gave one peripheral blood draw, averaging around 120 mL, which was collected into heparinised tubes. Using a panel that included CD45RO, CCR7, CD25, CD127, CD95 and CD27, naive, central memory, regulatory and stem cell-like memory CD4+ T cells were sorted on a BD FACSAria II. All sorted populations exceeded 95% purity. PBMCs were separated immediately by Lymphoprep density gradient centrifugation and were stained directly, without being cultured. So that batch effects would be minimized, each experiment stained and sorted samples in pairs, pairing one healthy donor with one patient. All of the isolated RNA was reverse transcribed with the High Capacity cDNA Reverse Transcription Kit, so expressed TCRB transcripts were sequenced. Naive, central memory and regulatory T cell samples underwent deep immunoSEQ sequencing, averaging around 3.6 million total reads per sample. Sorted cells were lysed in RLT buffer and RNA was extracted with DNase-treated RNeasy Micro or Mini kits, depending on cell number. To prevent cross-contamination, each cell subset was processed individually, whereas patient and healthy donor samples were processed jointly. The immunoSEQ multiplex PCR was used to amplify TCRB sequences from cDNA, generating 87-bp fragments that spanned the CDR3 region. Sequencing of the amplicons was done on the Illumina HiSeq platform. The authors processed their data as follows. Synthetic template baselines were used to correct PCR bias computationally, reads within Hamming distance 2 were collapsed together, and singletons that could not be merged were discarded. By aligning reads against IMGT, V, D and J genes, CDR3 length, and insertions or deletions at six rearrangement sites were assigned. Within each subset, clonotype counts were normalized to sorted cell number, after which true diversity and Gini coefficients were computed with the tcR R package. Repertoire sharing was quantified using the overlap coefficient calculated on TCRB nucleotide sequences. Out-of-frame TCRB sequences from naive cells were analyzed as a proxy for the pre-selection repertoire. TCRdb took over this immuneACCESS table, retaining in-frame rearrangements with V and J assigned. Such tables are incomplete; in checked studies, under half of the missing clones stem from an unresolved V gene, and the remainder is unexplained. V, J and clone size were drawn from that table, and D and trimming were deduced from the DNA. The sample table shows hundreds of thousands of clones, and around an eighth are seen once. About 0.02% of the sample belongs to the ten largest clones.

CDR1 and CDR2, looked up from the germline V gene, are SGHTA and FQGTGA. The junction shows trimming of 2 bases on V and 0 bases on J, plus 10 bases between the germline ends. There are 16 amino acids in the CDR3, from cysteine to phenylalanine inclusive. The DNA shown is the 48-base CDR3, in frame from base 1. The sample comprised naive CD4+ T cells from blood. The cell subset or site label corresponds to: true naive CD4+ T cells. The chain is encoded by TRBV7-3 joined to TRBJ2-2; D gene: possibly TRBD2, on 5 matching bases. This clonotype was sampled from a young man with type 1 diabetes. The CDR3 sequence is CASSLLGGSNTGELFF. The DNA sequence is given as TGTGCCAGCAGCTTATTAGGCGGGTCGAACACCGGGGAGCTGTTTTTT. The variable domain in full, with residues beyond the CDR3 obtained from the reference TRBV7-3 and TRBJ2-2 genes, is GAGVSQTPSNKVTEKGKYVELRCDPISGHTALYWYRQSLGQGPEFLIYFQGTGAADDSGLPNDRFFAVRPEGSVSTLKIQRTERGDSAVYLCASSLLGGSNTGELFFGEGSRLTVL.